The 14 T cell receptor beta chains in this list originate from one sample, sequenced in a study of T-cell reconstitution after alpha-beta-depleted transplantation in children. Using unique molecular identifiers, the investigators prepared the TCRbeta library. TCRdb re-called the PCR reads through MiXCR, storing one row per CDR3 protein. The sample has fewer than 750,000 distinct CDR3 sequences, 20% to 30% seen once; the top ten hold about a third. The specimen was PBMCs, collected before TCRalphabeta/CD19-depleted stem cell transplant. The origin of the receptors is a boy under two years old with Wiskott-Aldrich syndrome, due to receive a stem cell transplant.

This clonotype was picked up a small number of times. The chain employs TRBV29-1 and TRBJ2-7; 10 bases are a match to TRBD2. The CDR3 spans 14 residues. The V gene's germline CDR1 is SQVTM and CDR2 ANQGSEA. Trimming at V came to 4 bases and at J to 6 bases, leaving 9 bases not matched to a gene. CDR3: CSVGRLAGGGEQYF. Here the CDR3 DNA reads TGCAGCGTTGGACGTTTAGCGGGAGGAGGCGAGCAGTACTTC.

The chain combines TRBV24-1 with TRBJ2-5, with TRBD2 as a possible D gene (6 bases). This CDR3 region has 15 residues. Trimming removed 6 bases from V and 1 base from J, with 14 bases in between. Germline V gene lookup returns CDR1 KGHDR and CDR2 SFDVKD. In DNA, the CDR3 is TGTGCCACCAGTAGGTCGGGGGACCCCCAAGAGACCCAGTACTTC. This codes for CATSRSGDPQETQYF.

This clonotype showed up just a few times. V is TRBV7-9 and J is TRBJ1-2; TRBD1 might be the D (5 bases). The V end lost 1 base, the J end lost 8 bases, and 17 bases lay between the germline ends. The CDR3 length is 15 residues. Germline loops: CDR1 SEHNR, CDR2 FQNEAQ (reference sequence). CDR3 in DNA: TGTGCCAGCAGCTTAGTTGGGGGGACGGGAGGCGGCTACACCTTC. It specifies CASSLVGGTGGGYTF.

CDR3 in DNA: TGCAGTGCTAGAGGTCGGGGCGAAAGGGTTACCTACGAGCAGTACTTC. This translates into CSARGRGERVTYEQYF. This rearrangement joins TRBV20-1 to TRBJ2-7; D might be TRBD1 or TRBD2, each matching 5 bases. The ends were cut back, 1 base at V and 2 bases at J, with 18 bases in the middle. This CDR3 is 16 amino acids long. The germline CDR1 and CDR2 sequences are DFQATT and SNEGSKA (reference sequence).

The gene calls are TRBV10-3 and TRBJ1-5, with D unclear. The CDR3 has 13 amino acids. Trimming removed 7 bases from V and 2 bases from J, with 9 bases in between. CDR1 and CDR2 from the germline V gene are ENHRY and SYGVKD. The CDR3 here is CAIKRPGNQPQHF. The CDR3 nucleotides read TGTGCCATCAAGCGACCGGGCAATCAGCCCCAGCATTTT.

V gene TRBV19 combines with J gene TRBJ2-1; 8 positions match TRBD2. Losses at the gene ends were 10 bases for V and 8 bases for J; bases not matched to a gene: 22. Germline CDR1 LNHDA, CDR2 SQIVND (reference sequence). The CDR3 loop spans 17 amino acids. In DNA, the CDR3 is TGTGCCACCCAGGCCCCCAAGAGGGTAGCGGGATTGGATGAGCAGTTCTTC. Translating gives CATQAPKRVAGLDEQFF.

This clonotype has at least ten counts. V gene TRBV7-2 combines with J gene TRBJ2-4; D is uncertain. Trimming pared 1 base from V and 1 base from J, leaving 5 bases between. The CDR3 has 14 amino acids. The germline V gene encodes CDR1 SGHTA and CDR2 FQGNSA. The DNA of the CDR3 is TGTGCCAGCAGCTTAGACCTCGCCAAAAACATTCAGTACTTC. Amino acids: CASSLDLAKNIQYF.

This chain links TRBV20-1 with TRBJ2-5; TRBD1 is a possible D gene (7 bases). This CDR3 spans 12 amino acids. V was trimmed by 7 bases and J by 5 bases, leaving 14 bases between them. The V gene's germline CDR1 is DFQATT and CDR2 SNEGSKA (reference sequence). The CDR3 nucleotides are TGCAGTGGACTAGACAGGGCGGAGACCCAGTACTTC. Amino acids: CSGLDRAETQYF.

In its sample, this clonotype was seen a few times. This chain uses TRBV5-1 with TRBJ2-1; TRBD1 agrees at 9 bases. V shed 4 bases and J 7 bases; nucleotides not matched to a gene: 15. The germline V gene encodes CDR1 SGHRS and CDR2 YFSETQ. The CDR3 totals 17 residues. CDR3 sequence reads: CASSQSRTGGEWNEQFF. CDR3 DNA sequence: TGCGCCAGCAGCCAAAGCAGAACAGGGGGCGAATGGAATGAGCAGTTCTTC.

This clonotype showed up just a few times. The chain carries TRBV3-1 and TRBJ2-2; TRBD2 matches 16 bases. Trimming took 2 bases from V and 4 from J; bases not matched to a gene: 10. Germline-derived CDR1 and CDR2 are LGHDT and YNNKEL (reference sequence). The CDR3 loop spans 20 amino acids. In DNA, the CDR3 is TGTGCCAGCAGCCAACCCGGGACTAGCGGGAGGGCCTGGCTCACCGGGGAGCTGTTTTTT. Amino acids: CASSQPGTSGRAWLTGELFF. The full variable domain, with the rest looked up from reference TRBV3-1 and TRBJ2-2, is DTAVSQTPKYLVTQMGNDKSIKCEQNLGHDTMYWYKQDSKKFLKIMFSYNNKELIINETVPNRFSPKSPDKAHLNLHINSLELGDSAVYFCASSQPGTSGRAWLTGELFFGEGSRLTVL.

The chain joins TRBV5-1 to TRBJ2-2; 7 bases match TRBD1. The V gene's germline CDR1 is SGHRS and CDR2 YFSETQ. The CDR3 consists of 15 residues. The J segment lost 3 bases and the V segment lost 1 base, leaving 3 bases of the junction unmatched. CDR3: CASSLTGVYTGELFF. The CDR3 DNA is TGCGCCAGCAGCTTGACAGGGGTTTACACCGGGGAGCTGTTTTTT.

The chain recombines TRBV6-1 with TRBJ2-3, with 9 nucleotides matching TRBD2. The CDR3 spans 17 residues. The ends lost 6 bases at V and 6 bases at J; junction bases unmatched: 16. Germline V gene data show CDR1 as MNHNS and CDR2 as SASEGT. This chain's CDR3 is CASREGILAGMSDTQYF. The DNA for the CDR3 is TGTGCCAGCAGGGAGGGTATCCTAGCGGGAATGTCGGATACGCAGTATTTT.

This chain joins TRBV5-1 and TRBJ2-3, with a tentative D call TRBD2 (5 bases). V was trimmed by 2 bases and J by 6 bases, leaving 19 bases between them. The CDR3 loop spans 16 amino acids. CDR1 is SGHRS, CDR2 YFSETQ, per germline. The CDR3 loop is CASSFPTTSFTDTQYF. DNA for the CDR3: TGCGCCAGCAGCTTCCCCACCACTAGTTTCACGGATACGCAGTATTTT.

The rearrangement uses TRBV5-1 and TRBJ1-1; D perhaps matches TRBD1 (5 bases). The V end lost 5 bases, the J end lost 8 bases, and 16 bases lay between the germline ends. From germline, CDR1 is SGHRS and CDR2 YFSETQ. This CDR3 has 13 amino acids. Written as DNA, the CDR3 is TGCGCCAGCAGTTGGGGCGCCGGCACCGAAGCTTTCTTT. This sequence encodes CASSWGAGTEAFF.